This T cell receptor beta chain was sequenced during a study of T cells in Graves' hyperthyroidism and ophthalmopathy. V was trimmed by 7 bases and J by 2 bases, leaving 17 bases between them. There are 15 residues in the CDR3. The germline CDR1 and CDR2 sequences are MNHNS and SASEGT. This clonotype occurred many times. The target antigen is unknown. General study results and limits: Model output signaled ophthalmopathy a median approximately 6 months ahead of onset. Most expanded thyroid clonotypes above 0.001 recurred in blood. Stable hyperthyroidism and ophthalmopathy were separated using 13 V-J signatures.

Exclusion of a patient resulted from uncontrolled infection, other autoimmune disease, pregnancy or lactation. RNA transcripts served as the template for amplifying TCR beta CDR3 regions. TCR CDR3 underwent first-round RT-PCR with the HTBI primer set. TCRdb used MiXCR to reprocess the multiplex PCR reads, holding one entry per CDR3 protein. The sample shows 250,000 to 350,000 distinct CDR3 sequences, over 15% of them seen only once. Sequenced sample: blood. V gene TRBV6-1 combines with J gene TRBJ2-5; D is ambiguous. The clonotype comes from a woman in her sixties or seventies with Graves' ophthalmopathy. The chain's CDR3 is CASMRPVTVQETQYF. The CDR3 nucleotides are TGTGCCAGCATGCGGCCGGTAACAGTGCAAGAGACCCAGTACTTC.